Each of the 20 T cell receptor beta chains below was sequenced from the same sample in a study of T-cell reconstitution after alpha-beta-depleted transplantation in children. Unique molecular identifiers were built into the TCRbeta library. TCRdb reprocessed the PCR reads via MiXCR and lists one record per CDR3 protein. Seen here are fewer than 750,000 distinct CDR3 sequences, more than 20% observed once, and the top ten hold approximately 14%. Material: PBMCs, mostly from graft donor cells, obtained 360 days after TCRalphabeta/CD19-depleted stem cell transplant. The source is a boy younger than two who had a stem cell transplant for acute myeloid leukemia, so the T cells may come from the graft donor.

There are many counts of this clonotype. The rearrangement joins TRBV12-3 or TRBV12-4 to TRBJ2-3, with 10 bases matching TRBD2. The CDR3 contains 16 residues. Unmatched junction bases numbered 3, after V lost 3 bases and J lost 0 bases. CDR3 in amino acids: CASSFPSGGSTDTQYF. As DNA, the CDR3 is TGTGCCAGCAGTTTTCCTAGCGGGGGTAGCACAGATACGCAGTATTTT.

The CDR3: CASSLKFWPNTGELFF. CDR3 nucleotides: TGTGCCAGCAGTTTAAAATTTTGGCCCAACACCGGGGAGCTGTTTTTT. The rearrangement joins TRBV27 to TRBJ2-2; D is unresolved. Germline loops: CDR1 MNHEY, CDR2 SMNVEV (reference sequence). Trimming took 2 bases from V and 2 from J, leaving 12 bases between them. The CDR3 consists of 16 residues.

This clonotype has only a few counts. The gene calls are TRBV11-2 and TRBJ1-2; D is unclear. V lost 4 bases, J lost 0 bases, and 15 bases lay in between. CDR3 length equals 16 residues. CDR1 is SGHAT, CDR2 FQNNGV, per germline. This CDR3 reads CASSSLRTVANYGYTF. Here the CDR3 DNA reads TGTGCCAGCAGCTCCCTTAGGACCGTAGCTAACTATGGCTACACCTTC.

The chain joins TRBV14 to TRBJ1-5, with D hard to call. CDR1 SGHDN and CDR2 FVKESK come from the germline V gene. V gave up 5 bases and J gave up 5 bases, with 10 bases separating them. This CDR3 is built from 13 residues. Written as DNA, the CDR3 is TGTGCCAGCAGCTATTCAATAGATCAGCCCCAGCATTTT. Translating gives CASSYSIDQPQHF.

V usage is TRBV7-7 and J usage is TRBJ2-1; D might be TRBD1 (6 bases). V lost 5 bases and J 5 bases, leaving 13 bases between the germline ends. This CDR3 has 14 residues. Germline CDR1 is SSHAT and CDR2 is FNYEAQ (reference sequence). The chain's CDR3 is CASSLSGQNNEQFF. The CDR3 DNA follows: TGTGCCAGCAGCCTTTCCGGACAGAACAATGAGCAGTTCTTC.

This clonotype was counted between two and nine times. This sequence joins TRBV9 and TRBJ2-1; 12 bases are a match to TRBD2. The CDR3 is 17 residues long. V shed 3 bases and J 5 bases; nucleotides not matched to a gene: 9. Germline lookup yields CDR1 SGDLS and CDR2 YYNGEE. CDR3 protein: CASSATLAGGDHNEQFF. For the CDR3, the DNA is TGTGCCAGCAGCGCCACGCTAGCGGGGGGGGATCACAATGAGCAGTTCTTC.

This clonotype came up a few times. The chain has TRBV3-1 and TRBJ2-7; 7 bases are a match to TRBD1. Germline V gene sequence: CDR1 LGHDT, CDR2 YNNKEL (reference sequence). The CDR3 spans 13 residues. The V and J ends lost 2 bases and 9 bases, in that order; junction bases with no gene match: 7. CDR3 DNA sequence: TGTGCCAGCAGCCAAATGACAGGGAATTGGCAGTACTTC. Its protein is CASSQMTGNWQYF.

Ten or more counts support this clonotype. The chain couples TRBV4-2 to TRBJ2-5, with TRBD2 as a possible D gene (5 bases). The V end was cut by 0 bases, the J end by 2 bases, with 19 bases between. This CDR3 has 18 residues. Germline-derived CDR1 and CDR2 are LGHNA and YNFKEQ. The CDR3 region is CASSQDPLGRGFQETQYF. CDR3 nucleotides: TGTGCCAGCAGCCAAGACCCGTTGGGTCGGGGATTTCAAGAGACCCAGTACTTC.

The rearrangement uses TRBV5-1 and TRBJ2-2; D perhaps matches TRBD2 (6 bases). Trimming removed 6 bases from V and 5 bases from J, with 14 bases in between. The CDR3 spans 14 residues. Germline values: CDR1 SGHRS, CDR2 YFSETQ. CDR3 residues: CASILEGGTGELFF. CDR3 in DNA: TGCGCCAGCATCCTGGAGGGAGGTACCGGGGAGCTGTTTTTT.

This chain connects TRBV12-3 or TRBV12-4 to TRBJ2-3; TRBD2 might be the D (6 bases). Trimming stripped 8 bases from V and 7 bases from J, with 16 bases between. This CDR3 spans 13 amino acids. This chain's CDR3 is CASGGGVGYTQYF. In nucleotides, the CDR3 is TGTGCCAGCGGCGGAGGGGTGGGCTATACGCAGTATTTT.

This clonotype has a count of ten or more. CDR3 loop: CASSKGVRGETQYF. As DNA, the CDR3 is TGCGCCAGCAGCAAGGGCGTGCGCGGGGAGACCCAGTACTTC. The J gene is TRBJ2-5, the V gene TRBV4-3, with D tentatively TRBD2 (5 bases). Trimming stripped 5 bases from V and 5 bases from J, with 15 bases between. The CDR3 runs to 14 residues. Germline-derived CDR1 and CDR2 are LGHNA and YSLEER.

V and J are TRBV9 and TRBJ1-4, with a weak D call TRBD1 (5 bases). This CDR3 is built from 16 residues. V was shortened by 0 bases and J by 1 base, with 10 bases between the two germline ends. Per the germline V gene, CDR1 is SGDLS and CDR2 is YYNGEE. This chain's CDR3 is CASSVGYGGTNEKLFF. The CDR3 DNA reads TGTGCCAGCAGCGTAGGTTATGGGGGAACTAATGAAAAACTGTTTTTT. Variable domain in full (rest from reference TRBV9 and TRBJ1-4): DSGVTQTPKHLITATGQRVTLRCSPRSGDLSVYWYQQSLDQGLQFLIQYYNGEERAKGNILERFSAQQFPDLHSELNLSSLELGDSALYFCASSVGYGGTNEKLFFGSGTQLSVL.

This chain joins TRBV2 and TRBJ2-3, with TRBD2 identical over 8 bases. Trimming cost V 6 bases and J 1 base; bases outside gene matches: 12. Germline V gene data show CDR1 as SNHLY and CDR2 as FYNNEI. This CDR3 comprises 17 residues. CDR3 sequence: CASSDLAGAGGTDTQYF. Here the CDR3 DNA reads TGTGCCAGCAGCGACCTGGCGGGAGCGGGGGGCACAGATACGCAGTATTTT.

The chain recombines TRBV7-3 with TRBJ2-1; 11 bases agree with TRBD2. CDR3 length: 15 amino acids. V lost 6 bases, J lost 4 bases, and 5 bases stayed unmatched. Germline values: CDR1 SGHTA, CDR2 FQGTGA. The CDR3 loop reads CASSSSGGNYNEQFF. DNA of the CDR3: TGTGCCAGCAGTTCTAGCGGGGGGAATTACAATGAGCAGTTCTTC. Complete variable domain (other parts from reference TRBV7-3 and TRBJ2-1): GAGVSQTPSNKVTEKGKYVELRCDPISGHTALYWYRQSLGQGPEFLIYFQGTGAADDSGLPNDRFFAVRPEGSVSTLKIQRTERGDSAVYLCASSSSGGNYNEQFFGPGTRLTVL.

V usage is TRBV21-1 and J usage is TRBJ1-2. TRBV21-1 constitutes a pseudogene. The CDR3 has 15 amino acids. In DNA, the CDR3 is TGTGCCAGCAGCAACAAAACTAACCTCAGATATGGCTACACCTTC. This translates into CASSNKTNLRYGYTF.

In this sample, this clonotype turned up many times. The CDR3 here is CSVEVAGGYTF. DNA for the CDR3: TGCAGCGTTGAGGTGGCAGGTGGCTACACCTTC. This sequence joins TRBV29-1 and TRBJ1-2; D remains unclear. Germline-derived CDR1 and CDR2 are SQVTM and ANQGSEA. V shed 3 bases and J shed 7 bases, with 9 bases lying between them. This CDR3 region has 11 residues.

V usage is TRBV5-8 and J usage is TRBJ2-2; the match to TRBD2 covers 8 bases. In germline, CDR1 is SGHTS, CDR2 YDEGEE. This CDR3 has 16 amino acids. The ends lost 3 bases at V and 2 bases at J; junction bases unmatched: 6. CDR3 DNA sequence: TGTGCCAGCAGCTGGAGCGGGGGACTAAACACCGGGGAGCTGTTTTTT. Translation: CASSWSGGLNTGELFF.

This clonotype was detected only a few times. This sequence joins TRBV20-1 and TRBJ1-1; the D is unclear. Trimming left V 1 base short and J 6 bases short, with 12 bases between. The CDR3 runs to 13 residues. Germline V gives CDR1 DFQATT, CDR2 SNEGSKA (reference sequence). The CDR3 spells CSARARFSPEAFF. CDR3 nucleotide sequence: TGCAGTGCTAGAGCGCGGTTTTCCCCTGAAGCTTTCTTT.

This clonotype was counted a few times. This chain connects TRBV6-4 to TRBJ1-1, with 7 bases identical to TRBD1. The CDR3 has 18 amino acids. Germline V gene data show CDR1 as MRHNA and CDR2 as SNTAGT. V gave up 8 bases and J gave up 0 bases; unmatched junction bases: 18. The CDR3 nucleotides read TGTGCCAGCCGAAATCCCAGGGGGGGGCTCACGCTGAACACTGAAGCTTTCTTT. Translating it yields CASRNPRGGLTLNTEAFF.

This clonotype showed up many times. The CDR3 is CASSLGLGGGNEQFF. CDR3 in DNA: TGTGCCAGCAGTTTGGGGTTAGGAGGGGGCAATGAGCAGTTCTTC. This chain uses TRBV12-3 or TRBV12-4 with TRBJ2-1, with D perhaps matching TRBD1 or TRBD2 (6 bases each). The CDR3 runs to 15 residues. Trimming took 3 bases from V and 6 from J, leaving 15 bases between them.